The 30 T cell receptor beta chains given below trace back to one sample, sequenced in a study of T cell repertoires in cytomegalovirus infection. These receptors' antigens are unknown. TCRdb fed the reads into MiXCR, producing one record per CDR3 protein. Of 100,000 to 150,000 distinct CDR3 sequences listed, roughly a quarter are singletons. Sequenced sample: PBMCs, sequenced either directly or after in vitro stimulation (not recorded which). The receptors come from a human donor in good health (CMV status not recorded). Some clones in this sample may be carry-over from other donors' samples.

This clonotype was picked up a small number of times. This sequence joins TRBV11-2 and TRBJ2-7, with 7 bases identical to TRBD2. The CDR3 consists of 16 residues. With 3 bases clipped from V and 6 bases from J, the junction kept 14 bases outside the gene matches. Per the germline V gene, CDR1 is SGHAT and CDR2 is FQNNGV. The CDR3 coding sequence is TGTGCCAGCAGCTTTGCTAGCGGAGGTAGTCTGAGCGAGCAGTACTTC. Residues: CASSFASGGSLSEQYF.

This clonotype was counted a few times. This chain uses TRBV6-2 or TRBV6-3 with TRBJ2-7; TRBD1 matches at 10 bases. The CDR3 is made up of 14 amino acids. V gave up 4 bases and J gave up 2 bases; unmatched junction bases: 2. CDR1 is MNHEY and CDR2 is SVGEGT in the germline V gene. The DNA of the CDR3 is TGTGCCAGCAGTTGGACAGGGGGGCCCTACGAGCAGTACTTC. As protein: CASSWTGGPYEQYF.

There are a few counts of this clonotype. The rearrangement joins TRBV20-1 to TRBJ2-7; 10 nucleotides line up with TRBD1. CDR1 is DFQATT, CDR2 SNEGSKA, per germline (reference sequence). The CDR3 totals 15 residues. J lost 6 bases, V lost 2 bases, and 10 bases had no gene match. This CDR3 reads CSARWIGTGEVEQYF. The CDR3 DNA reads TGCAGTGCTAGATGGATAGGGACAGGGGAGGTCGAGCAGTACTTC.

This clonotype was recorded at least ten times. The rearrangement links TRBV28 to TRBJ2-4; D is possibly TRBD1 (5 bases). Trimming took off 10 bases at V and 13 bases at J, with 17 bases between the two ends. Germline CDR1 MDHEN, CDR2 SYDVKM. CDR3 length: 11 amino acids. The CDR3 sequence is CATAGQGSQYF. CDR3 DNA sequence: TGTGCCACCGCCGGACAAGGGTCACAGTACTTC.

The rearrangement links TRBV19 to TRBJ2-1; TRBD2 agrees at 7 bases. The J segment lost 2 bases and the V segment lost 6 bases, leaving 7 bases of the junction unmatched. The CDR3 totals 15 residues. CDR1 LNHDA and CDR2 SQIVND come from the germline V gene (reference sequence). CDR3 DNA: TGTGCCAGTAGAGAGACTAGCACCACCTACAATGAGCAGTTCTTC. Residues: CASRETSTTYNEQFF.

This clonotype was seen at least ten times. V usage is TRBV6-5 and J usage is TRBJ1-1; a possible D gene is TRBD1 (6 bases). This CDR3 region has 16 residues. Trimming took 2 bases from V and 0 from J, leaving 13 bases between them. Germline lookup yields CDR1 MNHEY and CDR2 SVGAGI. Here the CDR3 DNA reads TGTGCCAGCAGTTACGGGGGCGTCGGGATGAACACTGAAGCTTTCTTT. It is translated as CASSYGGVGMNTEAFF.

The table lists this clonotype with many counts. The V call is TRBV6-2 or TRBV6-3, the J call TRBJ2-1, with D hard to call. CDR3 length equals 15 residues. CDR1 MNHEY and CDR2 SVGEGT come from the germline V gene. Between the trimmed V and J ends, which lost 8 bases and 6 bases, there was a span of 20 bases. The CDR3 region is CASCRAVPIPNEQFF. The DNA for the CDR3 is TGTGCCAGCTGCCGGGCGGTCCCTATCCCCAATGAGCAGTTCTTC.

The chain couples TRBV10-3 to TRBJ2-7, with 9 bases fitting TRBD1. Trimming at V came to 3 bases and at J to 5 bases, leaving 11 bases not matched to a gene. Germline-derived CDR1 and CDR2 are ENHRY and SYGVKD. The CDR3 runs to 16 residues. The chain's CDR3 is CAISDPGTGTSHEQYF. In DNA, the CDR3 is TGTGCCATCAGTGACCCCGGGACAGGGACGTCCCACGAGCAGTACTTC.

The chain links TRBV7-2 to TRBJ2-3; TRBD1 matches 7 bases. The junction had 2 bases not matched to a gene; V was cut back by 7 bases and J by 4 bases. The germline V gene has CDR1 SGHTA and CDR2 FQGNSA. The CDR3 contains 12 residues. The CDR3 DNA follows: TGTGCCAGCACCCAGGGGGCAGATACGCAGTATTTT. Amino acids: CASTQGADTQYF.

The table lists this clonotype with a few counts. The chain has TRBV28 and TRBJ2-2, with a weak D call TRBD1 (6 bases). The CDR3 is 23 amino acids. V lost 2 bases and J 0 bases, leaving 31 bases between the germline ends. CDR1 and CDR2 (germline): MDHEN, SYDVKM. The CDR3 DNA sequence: TGTGCCAGCAGTTTAATTCGGTCCGGCCCCGAGGACAGAAGGATACCGAACACCGGGGAGCTGTTTTTT. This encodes CASSLIRSGPEDRRIPNTGELFF.

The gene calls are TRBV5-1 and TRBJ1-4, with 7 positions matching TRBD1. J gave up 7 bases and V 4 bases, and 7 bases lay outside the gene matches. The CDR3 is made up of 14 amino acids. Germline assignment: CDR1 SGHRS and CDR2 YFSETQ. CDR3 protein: CASSQQGFGEKLFF. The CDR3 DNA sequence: TGCGCCAGCAGCCAACAGGGGTTCGGTGAAAAACTGTTTTTT. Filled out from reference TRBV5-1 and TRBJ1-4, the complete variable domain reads KAGVTQTPRYLIKTRGQQVTLSCSPISGHRSVSWYQQTPGQGLQFLFEYFSETQRNKGNFPGRFSGRQFSNSRSEMNVSTLELGDSALYLCASSQQGFGEKLFFGSGTQLSVL.

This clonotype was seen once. The CDR3 reads CASSQVCPGQRTPYEQYV. The CDR3 nucleotides read TGCGCCAGCAGCCAAGTATGTCCGGGACAGAGAACACCCTACGAGCAGTACGTC. V is TRBV4-3 and J is TRBJ2-7; 7 bases line up with TRBD1. Germline V lookup: CDR1 LGHNA, CDR2 YSLEER. The CDR3 loop spans 18 amino acids. Trimming cost V 1 base and J 2 bases; bases outside gene matches: 14.

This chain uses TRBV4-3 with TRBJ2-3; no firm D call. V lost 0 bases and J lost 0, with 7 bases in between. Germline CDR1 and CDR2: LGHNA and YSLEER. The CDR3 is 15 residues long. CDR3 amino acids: CASSQDQSSTDTQYF. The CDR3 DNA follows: TGCGCCAGCAGCCAAGATCAGTCCAGCACAGATACGCAGTATTTT.

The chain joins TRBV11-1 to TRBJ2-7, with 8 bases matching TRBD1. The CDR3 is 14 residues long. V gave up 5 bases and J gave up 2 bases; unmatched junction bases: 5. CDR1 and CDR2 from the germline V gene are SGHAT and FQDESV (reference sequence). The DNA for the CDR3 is TGTGCCAGCAGCCATGGACAGGGAGCCTACGAGCAGTACTTC. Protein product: CASSHGQGAYEQYF.

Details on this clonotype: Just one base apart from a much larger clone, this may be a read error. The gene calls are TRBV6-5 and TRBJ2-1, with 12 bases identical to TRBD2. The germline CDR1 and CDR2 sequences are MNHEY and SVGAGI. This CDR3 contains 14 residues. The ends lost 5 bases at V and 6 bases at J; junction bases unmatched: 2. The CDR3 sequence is CASSGLAGRNEQFF. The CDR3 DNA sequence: TGTGCCAGCAGTGGACTAGCGGGACGCAATGAGCAGTTCTTC.

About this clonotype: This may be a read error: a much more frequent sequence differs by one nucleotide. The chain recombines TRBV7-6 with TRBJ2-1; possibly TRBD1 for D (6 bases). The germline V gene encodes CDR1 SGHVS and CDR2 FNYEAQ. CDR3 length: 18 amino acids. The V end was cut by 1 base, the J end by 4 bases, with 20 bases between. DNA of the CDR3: TGTGCCAGCAGCTTAGAACGGCAGGGGTTCCTCCTTTACAATGAGCAGTTCTTC. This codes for CASSLERQGFLLYNEQFF.

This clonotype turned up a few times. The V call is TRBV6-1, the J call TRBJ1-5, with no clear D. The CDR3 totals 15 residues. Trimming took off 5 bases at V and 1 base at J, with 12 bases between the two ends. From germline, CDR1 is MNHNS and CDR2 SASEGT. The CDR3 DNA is TGTGCCAGCAGTCTTCAGACGGGAAGCAATCAGCCCCAGCATTTT. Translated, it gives CASSLQTGSNQPQHF.

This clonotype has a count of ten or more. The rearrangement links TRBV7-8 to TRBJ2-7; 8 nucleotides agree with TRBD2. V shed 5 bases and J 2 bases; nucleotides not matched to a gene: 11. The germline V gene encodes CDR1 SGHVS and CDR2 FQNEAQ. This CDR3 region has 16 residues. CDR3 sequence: CASSRARGSGTYEQYF. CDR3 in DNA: TGTGCCAGCAGCCGAGCCCGTGGTAGCGGGACCTACGAGCAGTACTTC.

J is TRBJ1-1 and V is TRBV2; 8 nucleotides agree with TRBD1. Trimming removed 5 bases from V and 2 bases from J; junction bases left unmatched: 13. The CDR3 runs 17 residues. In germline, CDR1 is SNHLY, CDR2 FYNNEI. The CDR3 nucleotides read TGTGCCAGCAGTTTAGGACAGGGAATGGGGGGCAACACTGAAGCTTTCTTT. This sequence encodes CASSLGQGMGGNTEAFF.

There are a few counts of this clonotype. CDR3 nucleotides: TGTGCCAGCAGTTTTCCTGACCGGAACACTGAAGCTTTCTTT. Translating it yields CASSFPDRNTEAFF. The chain links TRBV28 to TRBJ1-1; the D is unclear. The V and J ends lost 3 bases and 1 base respectively, with 9 bases between them. CDR1 MDHEN and CDR2 SYDVKM come from the germline V gene. This CDR3 spans 14 amino acids.

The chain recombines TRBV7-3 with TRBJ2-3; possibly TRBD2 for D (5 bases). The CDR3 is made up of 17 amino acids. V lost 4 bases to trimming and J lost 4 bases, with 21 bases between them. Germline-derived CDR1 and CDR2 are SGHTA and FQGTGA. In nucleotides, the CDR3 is TGTGCCAGCAGCTCCATTCGAGGGCCCGTTGGGTCAGATACGCAGTATTTT. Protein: CASSSIRGPVGSDTQYF. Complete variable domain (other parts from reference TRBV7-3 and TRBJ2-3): GAGVSQTPSNKVTEKGKYVELRCDPISGHTALYWYRQSLGQGPEFLIYFQGTGAADDSGLPNDRFFAVRPEGSVSTLKIQRTERGDSAVYLCASSSIRGPVGSDTQYFGPGTRLTVL.

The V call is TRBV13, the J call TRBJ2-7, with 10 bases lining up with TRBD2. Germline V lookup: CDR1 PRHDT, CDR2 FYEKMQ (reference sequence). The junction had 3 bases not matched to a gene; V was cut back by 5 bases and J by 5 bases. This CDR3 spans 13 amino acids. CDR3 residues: CASSGAGGHEQYF. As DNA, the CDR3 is TGTGCCAGCAGCGGAGCGGGAGGGCACGAGCAGTACTTC.

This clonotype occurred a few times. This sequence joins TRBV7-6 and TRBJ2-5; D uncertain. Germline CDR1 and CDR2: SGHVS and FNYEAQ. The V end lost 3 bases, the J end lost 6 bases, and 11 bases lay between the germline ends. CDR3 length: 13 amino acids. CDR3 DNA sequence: TGTGCCAGCAGCTTCCCCCGGGCTCAGACCCAGTACTTC. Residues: CASSFPRAQTQYF.

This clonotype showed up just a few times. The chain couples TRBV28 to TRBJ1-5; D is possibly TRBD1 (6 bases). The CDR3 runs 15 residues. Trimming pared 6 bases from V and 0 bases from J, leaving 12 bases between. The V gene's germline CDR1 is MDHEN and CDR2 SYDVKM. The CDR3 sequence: CASRPGANSNQPQHF. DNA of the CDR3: TGTGCCAGCAGACCAGGGGCGAATAGCAATCAGCCCCAGCATTTT.

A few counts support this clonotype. The CDR3 DNA sequence: TGTGCCAGCAGCTTCCTTCTGGGCTACACCTTC. Its translation is CASSFLLGYTF. This chain joins TRBV5-6 and TRBJ1-2; D is unresolved. Germline loops: CDR1 SGHDT, CDR2 YYEEEE. Trimming removed 2 bases from V and 8 bases from J, with 7 bases in between. The CDR3 is made up of 11 amino acids.

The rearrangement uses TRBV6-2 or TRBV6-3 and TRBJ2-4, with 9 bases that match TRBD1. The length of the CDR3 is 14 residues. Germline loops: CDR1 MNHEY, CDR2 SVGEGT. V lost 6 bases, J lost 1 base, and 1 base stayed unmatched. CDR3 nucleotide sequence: TGTGCCAGCAGAGACAGGGGGGCCAAAAACATTCAGTACTTC. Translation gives CASRDRGAKNIQYF.

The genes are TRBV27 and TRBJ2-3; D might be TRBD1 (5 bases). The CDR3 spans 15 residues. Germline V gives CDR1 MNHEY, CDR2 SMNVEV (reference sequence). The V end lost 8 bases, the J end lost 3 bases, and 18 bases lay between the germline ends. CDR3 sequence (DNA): TGTGCCAGCCATACCAACTGGGCAGGGACAGATACGCAGTATTTT. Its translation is CASHTNWAGTDTQYF.

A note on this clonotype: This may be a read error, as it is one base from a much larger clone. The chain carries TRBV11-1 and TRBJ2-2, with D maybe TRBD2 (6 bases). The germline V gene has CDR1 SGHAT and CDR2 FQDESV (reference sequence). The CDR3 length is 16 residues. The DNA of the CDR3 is TGTGCCAGCAGCCGCGGACCCAGCCCGGGCACCGGGGGGCTGTTTTTT. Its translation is CASSRGPSPGTGGLFF.

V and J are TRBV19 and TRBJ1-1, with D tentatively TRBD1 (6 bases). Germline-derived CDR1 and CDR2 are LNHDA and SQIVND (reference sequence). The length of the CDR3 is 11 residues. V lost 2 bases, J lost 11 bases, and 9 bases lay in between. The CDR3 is CASSIRQEAFF. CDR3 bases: TGTGCCAGTAGTATACGACAGGAGGCTTTCTTT.

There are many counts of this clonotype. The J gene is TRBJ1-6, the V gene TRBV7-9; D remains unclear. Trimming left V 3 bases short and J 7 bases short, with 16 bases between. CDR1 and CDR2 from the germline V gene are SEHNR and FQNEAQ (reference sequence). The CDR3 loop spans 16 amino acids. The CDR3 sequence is CASSFGDGSGNSPLHF. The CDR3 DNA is TGTGCCAGCAGCTTCGGAGACGGATCTGGAAATTCACCCCTCCACTTT.